The 5 T cell receptor beta chains presented below share a single source sample, sequenced in a study of human T cells and chemical hapten exposure (dated by TCRdb to 2020 to 2023). Libraries were built with RACE. The instrument given in TCRdb is NextSeq 500. TCRdb reworked the public reads: Q25 trimming with fastp, MiXCR clone assembly, productive beta chains retained. All rows with the same CDR3 protein become a single entry with the most common DNA and genes. In all, the sample holds about 170,000 distinct CDR3 sequences, and roughly 25% of those were seen once. The ten largest clones represent approximately 2.1% of the sample. The time point label corresponds to: patch test 3, about 24 weeks after DPC sensitization. Explained via the paper, the treatment or condition label denotes: therapeutic diphenylcyclopropenone sensitization with weekly scalp DPC. Specimen: whole blood, collected in connection with sensitization to the hapten diphenylcyclopropenone (DPC). Receptors were obtained from a young woman with alopecia areata. Some clones in this sample may be carry-over from other donors' samples.

This clonotype was recorded many times. The chain is built from TRBV7-6 and TRBJ2-7; D possibly uses TRBD1 or TRBD2 (5 bases each). From germline, CDR1 is SGHVS and CDR2 FNYEAQ. Between the trimmed V and J ends, which lost 4 bases and 2 bases, there was a span of 15 bases. The CDR3 runs 15 residues. The CDR3 DNA follows: TGTGCCAGCAGCTCCTCCGGGGCCGGAACCTACGAGCAGTACTTC. Encoded protein: CASSSSGAGTYEQYF.

The V call is TRBV30, the J call TRBJ2-5; D may be TRBD2 (5 bases). V was cut by 4 bases and J by 5 bases, with 17 bases left in between. Germline CDR1 is GTSNPN and CDR2 is SVGIG (reference sequence). CDR3 length: 14 residues. CDR3 in DNA: TGTGCCTGGACCTTGCCTCCTAGCATTGAGACCCAGTACTTC. Its protein is CAWTLPPSIETQYF.

The genes are TRBV27 and TRBJ1-5; a possible D gene is TRBD1 (6 bases). V lost 7 bases and J 0 bases, leaving 22 bases between the germline ends. The CDR3 extends over 18 amino acids. CDR1 and CDR2 (germline): MNHEY, SMNVEV (reference sequence). This CDR3 reads CASIPGHRGTYSNQPQHF. The CDR3 DNA is TGTGCCAGCATCCCGGGACACCGGGGGACCTATAGCAATCAGCCCCAGCATTTT.

The sample holds a few counts of this clonotype. V usage is TRBV14 and J usage is TRBJ2-3, with 7 positions matching TRBD2. This CDR3 spans 16 amino acids. Germline V CDR1 and CDR2: SGHDN, FVKESK. With V trimmed by 6 bases and J by 0 bases, 9 bases remained unmatched. DNA of the CDR3: TGTGCCAGCAGACCGCAGAGCGGGGCAAGCACAGATACGCAGTATTTT. The encoded protein is CASRPQSGASTDTQYF.

The chain links TRBV3-1 to TRBJ2-2; D gene ambiguous. The CDR3 runs 13 residues. The V end was cut by 2 bases, the J end by 4 bases, with 5 bases between. The germline V gene has CDR1 LGHDT and CDR2 YNNKEL (reference sequence). CDR3 bases: TGTGCCAGCAGCCAACTCACCACCGGGGAGCTGTTTTTT. Translation: CASSQLTTGELFF.